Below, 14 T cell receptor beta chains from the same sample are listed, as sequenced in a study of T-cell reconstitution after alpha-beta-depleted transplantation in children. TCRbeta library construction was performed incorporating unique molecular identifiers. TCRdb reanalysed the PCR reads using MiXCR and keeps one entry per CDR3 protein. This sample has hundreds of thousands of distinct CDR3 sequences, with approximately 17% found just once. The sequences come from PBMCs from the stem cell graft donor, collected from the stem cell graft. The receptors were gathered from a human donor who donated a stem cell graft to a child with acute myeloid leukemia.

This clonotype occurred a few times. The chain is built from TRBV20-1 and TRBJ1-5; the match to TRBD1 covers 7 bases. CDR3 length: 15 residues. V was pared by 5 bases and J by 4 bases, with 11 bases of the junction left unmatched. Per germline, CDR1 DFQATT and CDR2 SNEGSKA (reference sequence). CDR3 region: CSAPTGLGSNQPQHF. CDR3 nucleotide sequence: TGCAGTGCTCCGACAGGGTTGGGGTCGAATCAGCCCCAGCATTTT.

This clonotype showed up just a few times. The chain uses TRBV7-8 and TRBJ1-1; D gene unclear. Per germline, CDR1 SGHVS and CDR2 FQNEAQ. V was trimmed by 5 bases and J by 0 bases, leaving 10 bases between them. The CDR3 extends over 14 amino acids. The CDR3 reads CASSVQIMNTEAFF. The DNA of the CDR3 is TGTGCCAGCAGCGTACAGATCATGAACACTGAAGCTTTCTTT.

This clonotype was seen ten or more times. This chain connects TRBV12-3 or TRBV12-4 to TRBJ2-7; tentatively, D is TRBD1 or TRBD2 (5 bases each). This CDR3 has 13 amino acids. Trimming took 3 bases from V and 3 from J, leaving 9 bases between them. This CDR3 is CASSLGVDYEQYF. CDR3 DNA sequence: TGTGCCAGCAGTTTGGGGGTGGACTACGAGCAGTACTTC.

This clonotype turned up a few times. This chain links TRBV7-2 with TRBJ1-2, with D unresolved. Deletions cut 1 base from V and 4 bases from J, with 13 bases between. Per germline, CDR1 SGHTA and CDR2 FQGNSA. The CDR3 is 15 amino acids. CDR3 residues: CASSLETGFPYGYTF. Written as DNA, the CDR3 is TGTGCCAGCAGCTTAGAGACGGGGTTTCCCTATGGCTACACCTTC.

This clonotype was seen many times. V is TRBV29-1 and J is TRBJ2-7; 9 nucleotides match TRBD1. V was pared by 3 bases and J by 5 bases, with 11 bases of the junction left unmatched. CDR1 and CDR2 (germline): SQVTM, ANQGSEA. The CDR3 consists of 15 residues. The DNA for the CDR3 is TGCAGCGTTGAGATCTTGGGACAGGGAATCGACGAGCAGTACTTC. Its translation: CSVEILGQGIDEQYF.

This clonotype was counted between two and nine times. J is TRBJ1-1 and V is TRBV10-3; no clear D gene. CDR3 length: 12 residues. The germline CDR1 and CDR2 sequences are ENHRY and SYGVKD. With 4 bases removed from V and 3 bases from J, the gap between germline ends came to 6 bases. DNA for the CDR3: TGTGCCATCAGTGCGGGAGACACTGAAGCTTTCTTT. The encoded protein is CAISAGDTEAFF.

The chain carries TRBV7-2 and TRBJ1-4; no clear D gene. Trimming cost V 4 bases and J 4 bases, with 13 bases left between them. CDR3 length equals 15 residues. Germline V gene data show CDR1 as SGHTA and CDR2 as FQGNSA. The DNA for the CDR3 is TGTGCCAGCAGCTCTGATAAGGCTCATAATGAAAAACTGTTTTTT. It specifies CASSSDKAHNEKLFF. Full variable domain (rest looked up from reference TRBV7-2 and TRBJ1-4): GAGVSQSPSNKVTEKGKDVELRCDPISGHTALYWYRQSLGQGLEFLIYFQGNSAPDKSGLPSDRFSAERTGGSVSTLTIQRTQQEDSAVYLCASSSDKAHNEKLFFGSGTQLSVL.

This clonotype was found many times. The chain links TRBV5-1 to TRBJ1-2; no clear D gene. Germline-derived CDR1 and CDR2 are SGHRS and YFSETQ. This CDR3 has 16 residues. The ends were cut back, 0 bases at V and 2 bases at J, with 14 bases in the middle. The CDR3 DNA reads TGCGCCAGCAGCTTGGCCCCCGCGGCCCCAAACTATGGCTACACCTTC. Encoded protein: CASSLAPAAPNYGYTF. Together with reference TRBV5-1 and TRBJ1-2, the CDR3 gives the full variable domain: KAGVTQTPRYLIKTRGQQVTLSCSPISGHRSVSWYQQTPGQGLQFLFEYFSETQRNKGNFPGRFSGRQFSNSRSEMNVSTLELGDSALYLCASSLAPAAPNYGYTFGSGTRLTVV.

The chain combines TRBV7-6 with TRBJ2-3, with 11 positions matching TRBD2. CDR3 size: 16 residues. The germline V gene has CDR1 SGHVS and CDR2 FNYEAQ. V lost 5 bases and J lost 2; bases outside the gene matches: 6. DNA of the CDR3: TGTGCCAGCAGCCTACTAGCGGGGGCCTACACAGATACGCAGTATTTT. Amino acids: CASSLLAGAYTDTQYF.

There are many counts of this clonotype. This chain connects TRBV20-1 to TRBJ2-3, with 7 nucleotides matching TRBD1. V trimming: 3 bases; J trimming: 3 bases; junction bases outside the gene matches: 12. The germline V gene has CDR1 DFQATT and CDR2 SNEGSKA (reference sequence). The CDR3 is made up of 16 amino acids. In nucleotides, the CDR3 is TGCAGTGCTAGTCCCTTGGACAGGTCCGGGACAGATACGCAGTATTTT. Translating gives CSASPLDRSGTDTQYF.

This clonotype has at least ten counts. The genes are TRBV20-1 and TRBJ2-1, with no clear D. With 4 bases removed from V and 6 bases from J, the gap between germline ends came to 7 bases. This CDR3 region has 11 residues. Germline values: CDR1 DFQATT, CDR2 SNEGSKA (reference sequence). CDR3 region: CSATPLNEQFF. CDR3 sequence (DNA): TGCAGTGCTACGCCCCTCAATGAGCAGTTCTTC.

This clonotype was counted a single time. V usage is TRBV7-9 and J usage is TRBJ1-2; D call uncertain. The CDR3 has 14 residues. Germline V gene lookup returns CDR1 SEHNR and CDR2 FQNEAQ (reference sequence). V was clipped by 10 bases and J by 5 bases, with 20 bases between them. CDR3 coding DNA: TGTGCCATCCCTATTAACCGACTGGGATATGGCTACACCTTC. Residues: CAIPINRLGYGYTF.

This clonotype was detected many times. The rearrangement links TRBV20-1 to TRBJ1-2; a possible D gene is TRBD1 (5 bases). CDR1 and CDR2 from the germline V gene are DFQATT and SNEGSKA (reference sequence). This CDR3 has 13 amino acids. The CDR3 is CGGREQENYGYTF. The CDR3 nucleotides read TGCGGGGGTCGGGAACAGGAAAACTATGGCTACACCTTC.

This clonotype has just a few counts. CDR3 DNA: TGTGCCACCAGTGATTTCCCCAGACTAGCGGGGGGCTACAATGAGCAGTTCTTC. Encoded protein: CATSDFPRLAGGYNEQFF. J is TRBJ2-1 and V is TRBV24-1; the match to TRBD2 covers 13 bases. CDR3 length equals 18 residues. The germline gives CDR1 KGHDR, CDR2 SFDVKD. V was pared by 1 base and J by 3 bases, with 5 bases of the junction left unmatched.